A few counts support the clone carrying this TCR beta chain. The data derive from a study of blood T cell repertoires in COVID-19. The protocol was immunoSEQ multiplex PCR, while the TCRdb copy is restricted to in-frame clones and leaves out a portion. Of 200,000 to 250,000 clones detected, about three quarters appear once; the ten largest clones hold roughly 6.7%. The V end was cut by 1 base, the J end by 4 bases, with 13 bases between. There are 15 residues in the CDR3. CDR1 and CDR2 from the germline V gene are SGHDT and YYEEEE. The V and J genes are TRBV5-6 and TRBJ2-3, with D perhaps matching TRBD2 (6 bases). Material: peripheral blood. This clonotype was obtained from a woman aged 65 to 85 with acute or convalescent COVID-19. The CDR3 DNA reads TGTGCCAGCAGCTTGAGAGGTGGGGAGGCAGATACGCAGTATTTT. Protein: CASSLRGGEADTQYF.